The 22 T cell receptor beta chains listed next were all sequenced from one sample in a study of blood T cell repertoires in COVID-19. Clones were read by immunoSEQ multiplex PCR, and TCRdb kept only the in-frame ones, dropping some. The sample has some 100,000 clones; 85% to 90% are singletons. Sequencing input: peripheral blood. The receptors were sampled from a human donor in a cohort sampled during active COVID-19.

V gene TRBV12-3 or TRBV12-4 combines with J gene TRBJ2-3, with D possibly matching TRBD2 (5 bases). V was clipped by 3 bases and J by 7 bases, with 11 bases between them. The CDR3 has 13 residues. CDR3 protein: CASSFGRGHTQYF. CDR3 bases: TGTGCCAGCAGTTTTGGCCGGGGTCATACGCAGTATTTT.

The CDR3 region is CASIQTTGTENTGELFF. In DNA form, the CDR3 reads TGTGCCAGTATCCAAACCACCGGGACAGAGAACACCGGGGAGCTGTTTTTT. This sequence joins TRBV19 and TRBJ2-2; 7 nucleotides agree with TRBD1. Germline values: CDR1 LNHDA, CDR2 SQIVND (reference sequence). With 7 bases clipped from V and 1 base from J, the junction kept 12 bases outside the gene matches. This CDR3 is 17 amino acids long.

The rearrangement uses TRBV19 and TRBJ1-1; the D gene is possibly TRBD1 (6 bases). Trimming left V 4 bases short and J 0 bases short, with 9 bases between. CDR3 size: 14 residues. From germline, CDR1 is LNHDA and CDR2 SQIVND (reference sequence). CDR3 amino acids: CASSTGQMNTEAFF. CDR3 nucleotide sequence: TGTGCCAGTAGTACGGGACAAATGAACACTGAAGCTTTCTTT. Using reference TRBV19 and TRBJ1-1 for the parts outside the CDR3, the full variable domain is DGGITQSPKYLFRKEGQNVTLSCEQNLNHDAMYWYRQDPGQGLRLIYYSQIVNDFQKGDIAEGYSVSREKKESFPLTVTSAQKNPTAFYLCASSTGQMNTEAFFGQGTRLTVV.

The J gene is TRBJ2-7, the V gene TRBV6-2 or TRBV6-3, with TRBD1 identical over 8 bases. CDR3 length: 16 amino acids. Looked up from germline, CDR1 is MNHEY and CDR2 is SVGEGT. The J segment lost 1 base and the V segment lost 4 bases, leaving 9 bases of the junction unmatched. The DNA for the CDR3 is TGTGCCAGCAGTTGGCTCCGGGACAGGTTATCCTACGAGCAGTACTTC. This codes for CASSWLRDRLSYEQYF.

This sequence joins TRBV7-2 and TRBJ1-4, with unresolved D. Germline-derived CDR1 and CDR2 are SGHTA and FQGNSA. This CDR3 spans 14 amino acids. Trimming pared 5 bases from V and 7 bases from J, leaving 14 bases between. CDR3 residues: CASSPVGGGEKLFF. CDR3 nucleotides: TGTGCCAGCAGCCCCGTTGGCGGCGGTGAAAAACTGTTTTTT.

The chain couples TRBV18 to TRBJ1-1; 7 bases map to TRBD1. With V trimmed by 3 bases and J by 8 bases, 6 bases remained unmatched. CDR3 length: 13 residues. Germline loops: CDR1 KGHSH, CDR2 LQKENI. CDR3 residues: CASSPKQGQEAFF. CDR3 DNA sequence: TGTGCCAGCTCACCGAAACAGGGGCAGGAAGCTTTCTTT.

V is TRBV12-5 and J is TRBJ2-5; D perhaps matches TRBD1 (7 bases). V lost 7 bases, J lost 4 bases, and 16 bases lay in between. The V gene's germline CDR1 is LGHNT and CDR2 FRNRAP. The CDR3 consists of 14 residues. CDR3 sequence: CASADPRGAETQYF. CDR3 DNA: TGTGCTAGTGCCGATCCCAGGGGGGCAGAGACCCAGTACTTC.

The chain has TRBV5-1 and TRBJ1-2; D is unclear. This CDR3 contains 16 residues. From germline, CDR1 is SGHRS and CDR2 YFSETQ. V was clipped by 0 bases and J by 0 bases, with 12 bases between them. The CDR3 DNA sequence: TGCGCCAGCAGCTTGGGACCAGCGATAGCTAACTATGGCTACACCTTC. Amino acids: CASSLGPAIANYGYTF.

V usage is TRBV5-4 and J usage is TRBJ2-7, with TRBD1 identical over 9 bases. V shed 5 bases, J shed 3 bases, and the junction held 12 bases outside the gene matches. The CDR3 has 16 residues. In germline, CDR1 is SGHNT, CDR2 YYREEE (reference sequence). CDR3 in DNA: TGTGCCAGCAGACGTCGACCGGGACAGGGAGACTACGAGCAGTACTTC. It is translated as CASRRRPGQGDYEQYF.

In its sample, this clone was seen once. The genes are TRBV5-1 and TRBJ2-7, with 10 bases aligning to TRBD2. This CDR3 is built from 16 residues. Germline values: CDR1 SGHRS, CDR2 YFSETQ. The ends lost 0 bases at V and 2 bases at J; junction bases unmatched: 5. The CDR3 DNA sequence: TGCGCCAGCAGCTTGGCTAGCGGGGGTCAAACCTACGAGCAGTACTTC. It is translated as CASSLASGGQTYEQYF.

The chain employs TRBV4-2 and TRBJ1-3, with 9 bases fitting TRBD1. From germline, CDR1 is LGHNA and CDR2 YNFKEQ. Unmatched junction bases numbered 6, after V lost 4 bases and J lost 2 bases. This CDR3 comprises 16 residues. The CDR3 nucleotides read TGTGCCAGCAGCCGGGAGACAGGGGGGCCTGGAAACACCATATATTTT. Amino acids: CASSRETGGPGNTIYF.

The CDR3 region is CASSVRIATNEKLFF. The CDR3 DNA is TGTGCCAGTAGTGTCCGTATTGCAACTAATGAAAAACTGTTTTTT. The chain links TRBV19 to TRBJ1-4; D gene uncertain. Germline V gene lookup returns CDR1 LNHDA and CDR2 SQIVND (reference sequence). The CDR3 extends over 15 amino acids. The V end was cut by 5 bases, the J end by 0 bases, with 10 bases between.

The chain joins TRBV12-2 to TRBJ2-5; whether TRBD1, the table's D call, matches the DNA was not checked. TRBV12-2 is recorded as a pseudogene. The CDR3 covers 21 residues. CDR3 protein: CASRLRARGKGGVTGQETQYF. In nucleotides, the CDR3 is TGTGCAAGTCGCTTAAGGGCAAGGGGAAAGGGGGGTGTGACAGGGCAAGAGACCCAGTACTTC.

The V and J genes are TRBV19 and TRBJ2-7; 7 bases align to TRBD1. Per germline, CDR1 LNHDA and CDR2 SQIVND (reference sequence). The CDR3 runs 15 residues. The trim removed 4 bases at V and 2 bases at J, leaving 8 bases unmatched. CDR3: CASSNWAGGAYEQYF. The CDR3, as DNA: TGTGCCAGTAGTAATTGGGCAGGGGGAGCCTACGAGCAGTACTTC.

The J gene is TRBJ1-2, the V gene TRBV9, with a possible D match to TRBD1 (5 bases). This CDR3 has 14 amino acids. Germline V gives CDR1 SGDLS, CDR2 YYNGEE. Trimming cost V 0 bases and J 8 bases, with 14 bases left between them. CDR3 region: CASSVGDSSSGYTF. CDR3 nucleotide sequence: TGTGCCAGCAGCGTAGGTGACAGCTCTTCGGGCTACACCTTC.

This chain links TRBV19 with TRBJ1-1; TRBD1 is a possible D gene (5 bases). This CDR3 is 14 amino acids long. V was shortened by 3 bases and J by 2 bases, with 10 bases between the two germline ends. Germline V lookup: CDR1 LNHDA, CDR2 SQIVND (reference sequence). CDR3 sequence reads: CASSIVTANTEAFF. Written as DNA, the CDR3 is TGTGCCAGTAGTATCGTGACAGCAAACACTGAAGCTTTCTTT.

This clone is a singleton in its sample. The gene calls are TRBV6-5 and TRBJ2-5; D may be TRBD1 (6 bases). The CDR3 totals 15 residues. CDR1 and CDR2 from the germline V gene are MNHEY and SVGAGI. V was trimmed by 4 bases and J by 5 bases, leaving 17 bases between them. The CDR3 DNA sequence: TGTGCCAGCAGTTCCTGGACAGAGGTGGGGGAGACCCAGTACTTC. This sequence encodes CASSSWTEVGETQYF.

This clone appeared a single time. The chain couples TRBV5-8 to TRBJ1-1, with no clear D. Germline-derived CDR1 and CDR2 are SGHTS and YDEGEE. The CDR3 runs to 13 residues. V was trimmed by 0 bases and J by 2 bases, leaving 5 bases between them. In DNA, the CDR3 is TGTGCCAGCAGCTTGGGAGAAAACACTGAAGCTTTCTTT. This gives the protein CASSLGENTEAFF.

The rearrangement joins TRBV28 to TRBJ1-2; D is possibly TRBD1 (5 bases). This CDR3 contains 16 residues. V was trimmed by 5 bases and J by 7 bases, leaving 23 bases between them. The V gene's germline CDR1 is MDHEN and CDR2 SYDVKM. The CDR3 DNA reads as TGTGCCAGCAGTCCCCTGTGGTTGGGGGGGGTTGGTGGCTACACCTTC. Its protein is CASSPLWLGGVGGYTF.

CDR3 DNA sequence: TGTGCCAGCGCCAAACAGGGGGCCAGCACTGAAGCTTTCTTT. It specifies CASAKQGASTEAFF. The gene calls are TRBV18 and TRBJ1-1; 9 bases fit TRBD1. The CDR3 spans 14 residues. V was clipped by 8 bases and J by 4 bases; unmatched bases: 8. Germline values: CDR1 KGHSH, CDR2 LQKENI.

The chain recombines TRBV5-5 with TRBJ2-1; 11 nucleotides match TRBD2. The V gene end was trimmed by 4 bases and the J gene end by 10 bases; junction bases not matched to a gene: 10. The germline CDR1 and CDR2 sequences are SGHKS and YYEKEE (reference sequence). The CDR3 has 15 residues. CDR3 amino acids: CASSDGTSGHEEQFF. The CDR3, as DNA: TGTGCCAGCAGCGACGGGACTAGCGGACATGAGGAGCAGTTCTTC.

This sequence joins TRBV27 and TRBJ1-2, with D perhaps matching TRBD1 (6 bases). The CDR3 spans 15 residues. Per germline, CDR1 MNHEY and CDR2 SMNVEV (reference sequence). V lost 0 bases and J 0 bases, leaving 8 bases between the germline ends. In DNA, the CDR3 is TGTGCCAGCAGTTTATCGGACAGCCCTAACTATGGCTACACCTTC. Protein: CASSLSDSPNYGYTF.